The present entry profiles one T cell receptor beta chain with its context. Sequencing of TCR beta covered CD8+ and CD4+ T cells obtained from blood. Diagnostic criteria defined recently for definite or probable disease were met by the Susac syndrome patients. Random hexamers served to reverse transcribe about 0.5 to 1 ug RNA. By means of immunoSEQ multiplex PCR, TCR beta CDR3 spanning 54 Vbeta and 13 Jbeta underwent amplification. TCRdb independently ran MiXCR on the immunoSEQ multiplex PCR reads; one entry per CDR3 protein. The table lists over 150,000 distinct CDR3 sequences, around 94% of them singletons. The data are from a study of CD8 T cells in Susac syndrome. CDR3 length: 14 amino acids. CDR1 and CDR2 from the germline V gene are SQVTM and ANQGSEA. With 6 bases clipped from V and 4 bases from J, the junction kept 10 bases outside the gene matches.

Input material: CD4+ T cells from PBMCs. The chain employs TRBV29-1 and TRBJ1-1; 8 bases line up with TRBD1. The sequence was obtained from a human donor with Susac syndrome. This chain's CDR3 is CSVLRGQGSTEAFF. For the CDR3, the DNA is TGCAGCGTCCTCAGGGGGCAGGGGAGCACTGAAGCTTTCTTT.